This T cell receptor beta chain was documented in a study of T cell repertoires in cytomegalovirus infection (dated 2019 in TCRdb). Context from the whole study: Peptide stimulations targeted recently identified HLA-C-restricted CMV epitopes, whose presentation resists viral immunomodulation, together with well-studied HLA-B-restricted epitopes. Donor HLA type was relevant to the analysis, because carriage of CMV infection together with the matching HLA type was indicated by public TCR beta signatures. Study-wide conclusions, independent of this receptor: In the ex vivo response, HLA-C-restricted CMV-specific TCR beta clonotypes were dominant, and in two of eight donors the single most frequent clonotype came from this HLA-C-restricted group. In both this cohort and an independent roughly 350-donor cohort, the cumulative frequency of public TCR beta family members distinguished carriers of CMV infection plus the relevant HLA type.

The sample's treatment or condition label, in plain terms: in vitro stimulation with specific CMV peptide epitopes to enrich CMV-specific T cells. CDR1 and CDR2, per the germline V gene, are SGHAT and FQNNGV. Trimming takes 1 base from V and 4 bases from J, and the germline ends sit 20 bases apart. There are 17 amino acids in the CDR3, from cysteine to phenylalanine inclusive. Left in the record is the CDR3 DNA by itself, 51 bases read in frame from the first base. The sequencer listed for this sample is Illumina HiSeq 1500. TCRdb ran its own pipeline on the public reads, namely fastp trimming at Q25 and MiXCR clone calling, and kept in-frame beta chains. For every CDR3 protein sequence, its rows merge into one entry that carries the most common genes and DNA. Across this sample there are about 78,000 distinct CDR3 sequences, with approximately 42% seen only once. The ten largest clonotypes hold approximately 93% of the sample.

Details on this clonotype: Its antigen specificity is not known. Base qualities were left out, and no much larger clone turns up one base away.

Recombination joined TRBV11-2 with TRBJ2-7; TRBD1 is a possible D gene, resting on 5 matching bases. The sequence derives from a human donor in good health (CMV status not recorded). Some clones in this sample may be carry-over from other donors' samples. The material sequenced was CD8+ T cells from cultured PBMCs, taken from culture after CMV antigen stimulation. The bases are TGTGCCAGCAGCTTAGTGGGGCAGGGCCCCATAAATTACGAGCAGTACTTC. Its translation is CASSLVGQGPINYEQYF.